The entry below gives a single T cell receptor beta chain sequence along with its context. Its antigen remains unknown. Cell sorting was applied to PBMCs, and CD4+ and CD8+ T cells were collected. This entry belongs to a study of CD8+ T cells in alopecia areata. General study points: Mouse data revealed clearer TCR sharing than patient data did, a gap possibly tied to HLA.

Trimming at V came to 6 bases and at J to 6 bases, leaving 6 bases not matched to a gene. The length of the CDR3 is 14 residues. CDR1 and CDR2 (germline): SNHLY, FYNNEI. After isolation, RNA underwent reverse transcription to generate cDNA as the sequencing template. Repertoires were generated with immunoSEQ multiplex PCR, while TCRdb's copy carries only in-frame clones and drops some. The table shows 120,000 or so clones, with roughly 68% occurring only once. The chain employs TRBV2 and TRBJ2-1; 9 bases are shared with TRBD1. Specimen: CD4+ T cells sorted from blood. The TCR was taken from a human donor in good health. In nucleotides, the CDR3 is TGTGCCAGCAGCGCCCGACAGGGGGGCAATGAGCAGTTCTTC. Its translation: CASSARQGGNEQFF.